This passage covers 23 T cell receptor beta chains from one sample sequenced in a study of glioma-infiltrating T cells after dendritic cell vaccination. Sequenced by immunoSEQ multiplex PCR; TCRdb stores in-frame clones only, minus some. The sample consists of about 49,000 clones, roughly 87% of them appearing once. This sample comprised blood, obtained before dendritic cell vaccination. These receptors came from a human donor with glioblastoma.

This clone was found once. The genes are TRBV2 and TRBJ1-1; tentatively, D is TRBD1 (5 bases). V was cut by 2 bases and J by 1 base, with 11 bases left in between. The germline V gene has CDR1 SNHLY and CDR2 FYNNEI. The CDR3 consists of 15 residues. For the CDR3, the DNA is TGTGCCAGCAGTGAAAGGGGTTTTACGAACACTGAAGCTTTCTTT. Translated: CASSERGFTNTEAFF.

This chain links TRBV2 with TRBJ2-5, with a weak D call TRBD1 (5 bases). Trimming took off 7 bases at V and 5 bases at J, with 14 bases between the two ends. The CDR3 is made up of 13 amino acids. In germline, CDR1 is SNHLY, CDR2 FYNNEI. CDR3: CASKQAEKETQYF. Here the CDR3 DNA reads TGTGCCAGCAAACAGGCCGAGAAGGAGACCCAGTACTTC.

This rearrangement joins TRBV19 to TRBJ1-2, with 7 bases matching TRBD1. Unmatched junction bases numbered 14, after V lost 4 bases and J lost 6 bases. This CDR3 comprises 16 residues. Germline-derived CDR1 and CDR2 are LNHDA and SQIVND (reference sequence). The DNA of the CDR3 is TGTGCCAGTAGTACCCTCAGGACAGGTTTGGCCCATGGCTACACCTTC. Its protein product is CASSTLRTGLAHGYTF.

The rearrangement joins TRBV4-2 to TRBJ1-5; 10 bases are a match to TRBD1. The germline gives CDR1 LGHNA, CDR2 YNFKEQ. The CDR3 length is 17 residues. The junction had 7 bases not matched to a gene; V was cut back by 1 base and J by 4 bases. The CDR3 sequence is CASSQGGQGVWNQPQHF. CDR3 nucleotide sequence: TGTGCCAGCAGCCAAGGAGGACAGGGGGTGTGGAATCAGCCCCAGCATTTT.

The chain has TRBV14 and TRBJ2-7; 9 bases align to TRBD1. The CDR3 consists of 16 residues. The ends lost 1 base at V and 5 bases at J; junction bases unmatched: 9. Germline assignment: CDR1 SGHDN and CDR2 FVKESK. This CDR3 reads CASSQGGTGKPHEQYF. The CDR3 DNA follows: TGTGCCAGCAGCCAAGGAGGGACAGGGAAACCCCACGAGCAGTACTTC.

The V gene is TRBV27, the J gene TRBJ1-2; D is ambiguous. This CDR3 spans 13 amino acids. V gave up 5 bases and J gave up 8 bases, with 15 bases separating them. Germline V CDR1 and CDR2: MNHEY, SMNVEV (reference sequence). The CDR3 DNA reads TGTGCCAGCAGTAGGAACACCCGAGGAGGCTACACCTTC. It specifies CASSRNTRGGYTF.

The chain recombines TRBV10-3 with TRBJ1-1; 8 bases align to TRBD1. There are 19 residues in the CDR3. CDR1 and CDR2 from the germline V gene are ENHRY and SYGVKD. V was clipped by 9 bases and J by 0 bases; unmatched bases: 21. The CDR3 DNA reads as TGTGCCATTTGGGGCCCTAGACAGGGGAGTGAGGTAATGAACACTGAAGCTTTCTTT. Translated: CAIWGPRQGSEVMNTEAFF.

The J gene is TRBJ1-1, the V gene TRBV7-9; D ambiguous. Germline loops: CDR1 SEHNR, CDR2 FQNEAQ (reference sequence). The CDR3 covers 16 residues. V lost 5 bases and J 1 base, leaving 17 bases between the germline ends. CDR3 residues: CASSPSKGGPNTEAFF. The CDR3 bases are TGTGCCAGCAGCCCAAGTAAGGGAGGGCCGAACACTGAAGCTTTCTTT.

Details on this clone: Other nucleotide sequences in the sample specify the same CDR3. The rearrangement links TRBV28 to TRBJ1-6, with 8 bases lining up with TRBD1. CDR3 length: 12 amino acids. J lost 10 bases, V lost 6 bases, and 2 bases had no gene match. Germline values: CDR1 MDHEN, CDR2 SYDVKM. The CDR3 protein is CASRGQDSPLHF. CDR3 bases: TGTGCCAGCAGGGGACAGGACTCACCCCTCCACTTT.

In this sample, this clone turned up a few times. This rearrangement joins TRBV10-3 to TRBJ1-5, with TRBD1 as a possible D gene (5 bases). Germline V gene lookup returns CDR1 ENHRY and CDR2 SYGVKD. Deletions cut 2 bases from V and 5 bases from J, with 16 bases between. The CDR3 is 16 amino acids. The CDR3 DNA follows: TGTGCCATCAGTGAGGTTGGGGCAGGGAATCATCAGCCCCAGCATTTT. It is translated as CAISEVGAGNHQPQHF.

The chain joins TRBV7-9 to TRBJ2-2; no firm D call. The CDR3 extends over 13 amino acids. Trimming took 7 bases from V and 7 from J, leaving 13 bases between them. Per the germline V gene, CDR1 is SEHNR and CDR2 is FQNEAQ (reference sequence). CDR3 loop: CASTSTEFGELFF. CDR3 in DNA: TGTGCCAGCACCTCCACTGAGTTCGGGGAGCTGTTTTTT. The full variable domain, its missing parts supplied by reference TRBV7-9 and TRBJ2-2, is DTGVSQNPRHKITKRGQNVTFRCDPISEHNRLYWYRQTLGQGPEFLTYFQNEAQLEKSRLLSDRFSAERPKGSFSTLEIQRTEQGDSAMYLCASTSTEFGELFFGEGSRLTVL.

The gene calls are TRBV11-2 and TRBJ2-2; 14 positions match TRBD2. CDR3 size: 16 residues. The V and J ends lost 5 bases and 7 bases, in that order; junction bases with no gene match: 6. In germline, CDR1 is SGHAT, CDR2 FQNNGV. CDR3 residues: CASSPRTSGGFGELFF. DNA of the CDR3: TGTGCCAGCAGCCCCAGGACTAGCGGGGGGTTCGGGGAGCTGTTTTTT. Supplemented by reference TRBV11-2 and TRBJ2-2, the full variable domain reads EAGVAQSPRYKIIEKRQSVAFWCNPISGHATLYWYQQILGQGPKLLIQFQNNGVVDDSQLPKDRFSAERLKGVDSTLKIQPAKLEDSAVYLCASSPRTSGGFGELFFGEGSRLTVL.

This clone was recorded only once. V and J are TRBV5-8 and TRBJ2-7, with D perhaps TRBD1 (6 bases). The CDR3 has 17 amino acids. Trimming cost V 4 bases and J 5 bases, with 25 bases left between them. Germline V CDR1 and CDR2: SGHTS, YDEGEE. The CDR3 coding sequence is TGTGCCAGCAGCCCCCCCCTGAGCACTAGGGGGTCCGACGAGCAGTACTTC. It specifies CASSPPLSTRGSDEQYF.

This rearrangement joins TRBV12-5 to TRBJ1-3, with D hard to call. In germline, CDR1 is LGHNT, CDR2 FRNRAP. This CDR3 comprises 12 residues. V lost 7 bases and J lost 4, with 8 bases in between. CDR3 DNA sequence: TGTGCTAGTGCTTGGGAGGGAAACACCATATATTTT. Translated: CASAWEGNTIYF.

V usage is TRBV9 and J usage is TRBJ2-1; 14 nucleotides align to TRBD2. J lost 9 bases, V lost 1 base, and 6 bases had no gene match. Per germline, CDR1 SGDLS and CDR2 YYNGEE. This CDR3 is 16 amino acids long. The CDR3 is CASSVRGTSGGTEQFF. In DNA, the CDR3 is TGTGCCAGCAGCGTAAGGGGGACTAGCGGGGGAACTGAGCAGTTCTTC.

The CDR3 nucleotides are TGTGCCAGCAGCTTAAGACATTCGGGGGGATCCCCTCCTAACTATGGCTACACCTTC. This gives the protein CASSLRHSGGSPPNYGYTF. V and J are TRBV11-2 and TRBJ1-2; weak D call: TRBD1 (5 bases). With 2 bases removed from V and 0 bases from J, the gap between germline ends came to 22 bases. Germline CDR1 and CDR2: SGHAT and FQNNGV. This CDR3 has 19 residues. The full variable domain, completed using reference TRBV11-2 and TRBJ1-2, is EAGVAQSPRYKIIEKRQSVAFWCNPISGHATLYWYQQILGQGPKLLIQFQNNGVVDDSQLPKDRFSAERLKGVDSTLKIQPAKLEDSAVYLCASSLRHSGGSPPNYGYTFGSGTRLTVV.

V and J are TRBV11-2 and TRBJ1-1; 7 bases map to TRBD1. Per germline, CDR1 SGHAT and CDR2 FQNNGV. This CDR3 has 13 residues. Losses at the gene ends were 6 bases for V and 4 bases for J; bases not matched to a gene: 5. The CDR3 is CASSSSGGTEAFF. The CDR3 DNA is TGTGCCAGCAGTTCATCAGGGGGCACTGAAGCTTTCTTT.

The rearrangement uses TRBV19 and TRBJ1-3; no reliable D call. The CDR3 runs to 14 residues. Trimming left V 3 bases short and J 11 bases short, with 17 bases between. The germline CDR1 and CDR2 sequences are LNHDA and SQIVND (reference sequence). This chain's CDR3 is CASSIAGNLGAIYF. Written as DNA, the CDR3 is TGTGCCAGTAGTATTGCCGGGAACCTGGGCGCCATATATTTT.

The chain uses TRBV21-1 and TRBJ1-5; whether TRBD1, the table's D call, matches the DNA was not checked. TRBV21-1 is a pseudogene locus. The length of the CDR3 is 18 residues. CDR3 region: CASSKALAGQGVNQPQHF. As DNA, the CDR3 is TGTGCCAGCAGCAAAGCGCTTGCGGGACAGGGAGTAAATCAGCCCCAGCATTTT.

This chain connects TRBV11-2 to TRBJ2-1; 13 nucleotides align to TRBD2. Germline CDR1 is SGHAT and CDR2 is FQNNGV. Trimming cost V 1 base and J 12 bases; bases outside gene matches: 15. The CDR3 length is 18 residues. Here the CDR3 DNA reads TGTGCCAGCAGCTTAGGGGGACTAGCGGGAATCGCAAGGCCTCCGCAGTTCTTC. Its translation: CASSLGGLAGIARPPQFF.

CDR3 DNA: TGTGCCAGCAGCGTAACAGGGGGGGTTTCATACAATGAGCAGTTCTTC. Its protein is CASSVTGGVSYNEQFF. The V gene is TRBV9, the J gene TRBJ2-1; possible D gene TRBD1, 8 bases. The CDR3 runs to 16 residues. The ends were cut back, 1 base at V and 4 bases at J, with 15 bases in the middle. The germline CDR1 and CDR2 sequences are SGDLS and YYNGEE.

The CDR3 coding sequence is TGCGCCAGCAGCCAAGATCCCAGCAGGCCCAATCAGCCCCAGCATTTT. It yields the protein CASSQDPSRPNQPQHF. The chain recombines TRBV4-1 with TRBJ1-5; no firm D call. Germline V gives CDR1 MGHRA, CDR2 YSYEKL. The CDR3 covers 16 residues. Trimming took 0 bases from V and 3 from J, leaving 12 bases between them.

The J gene is TRBJ2-7, the V gene TRBV7-2; 8 bases agree with TRBD2. The germline V gene encodes CDR1 SGHTA and CDR2 FQGNSA. The CDR3 loop spans 15 amino acids. V was pared by 5 bases and J by 2 bases, with 8 bases of the junction left unmatched. The CDR3 region is CASSVSGGETYEQYF. The CDR3 DNA is TGTGCCAGCAGCGTATCGGGGGGGGAAACCTACGAGCAGTACTTC.